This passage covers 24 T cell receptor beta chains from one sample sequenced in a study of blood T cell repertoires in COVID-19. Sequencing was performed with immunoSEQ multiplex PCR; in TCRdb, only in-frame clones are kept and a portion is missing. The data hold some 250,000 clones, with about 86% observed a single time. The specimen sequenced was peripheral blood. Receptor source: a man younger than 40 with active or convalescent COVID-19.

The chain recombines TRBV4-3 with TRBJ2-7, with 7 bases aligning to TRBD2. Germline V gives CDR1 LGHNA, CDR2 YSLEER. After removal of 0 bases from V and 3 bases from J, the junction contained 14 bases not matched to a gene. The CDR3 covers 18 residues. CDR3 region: CASSQDSLQWEGDYEQYF. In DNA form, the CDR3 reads TGCGCCAGCAGCCAAGATTCCCTACAGTGGGAGGGAGACTACGAGCAGTACTTC.

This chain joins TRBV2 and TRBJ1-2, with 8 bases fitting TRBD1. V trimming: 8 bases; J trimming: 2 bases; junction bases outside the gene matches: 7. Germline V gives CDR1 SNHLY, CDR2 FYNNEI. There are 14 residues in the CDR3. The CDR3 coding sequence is TGTGCCAGCGACGCGACAGGGGCGAACTATGGCTACACCTTC. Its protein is CASDATGANYGYTF. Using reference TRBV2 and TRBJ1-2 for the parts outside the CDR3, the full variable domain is EPEVTQTPSHQVTQMGQEVILRCVPISNHLYFYWYRQILGQKVEFLVSFYNNEISEKSEIFDDQFSVERPDGSNFTLKIRSTKLEDSAMYFCASDATGANYGYTFGSGTRLTVV.

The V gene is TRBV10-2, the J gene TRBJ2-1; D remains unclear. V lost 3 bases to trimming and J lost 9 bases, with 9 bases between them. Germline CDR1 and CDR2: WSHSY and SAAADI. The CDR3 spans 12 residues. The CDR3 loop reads CASSDMESEQFF. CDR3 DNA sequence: TGCGCCAGCAGTGATATGGAGAGTGAGCAGTTCTTC.

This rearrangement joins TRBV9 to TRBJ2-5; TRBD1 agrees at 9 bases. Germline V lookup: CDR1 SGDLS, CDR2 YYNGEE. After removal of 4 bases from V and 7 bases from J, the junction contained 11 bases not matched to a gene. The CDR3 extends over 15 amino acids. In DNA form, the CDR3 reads TGTGCCAGCAGCCTAGGGACAGGGATTCCAGGGACCCAGTACTTC. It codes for CASSLGTGIPGTQYF.

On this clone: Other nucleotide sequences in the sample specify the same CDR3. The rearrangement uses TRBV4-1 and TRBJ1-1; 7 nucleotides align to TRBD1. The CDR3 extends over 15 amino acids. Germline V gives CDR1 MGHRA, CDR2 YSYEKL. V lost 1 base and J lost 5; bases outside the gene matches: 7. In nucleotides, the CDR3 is TGCGCCAGCAGCCAAGCCTACAGGGGTAGGACTGAAGCTTTCTTT. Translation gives CASSQAYRGRTEAFF.

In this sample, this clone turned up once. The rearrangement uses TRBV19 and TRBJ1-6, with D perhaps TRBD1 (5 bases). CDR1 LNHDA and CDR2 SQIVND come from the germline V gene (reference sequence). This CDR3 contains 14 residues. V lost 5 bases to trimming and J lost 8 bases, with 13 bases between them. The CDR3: CASSLQGPYSPLHF. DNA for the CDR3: TGTGCCAGTAGTCTCCAGGGTCCATATTCACCCCTCCACTTT.

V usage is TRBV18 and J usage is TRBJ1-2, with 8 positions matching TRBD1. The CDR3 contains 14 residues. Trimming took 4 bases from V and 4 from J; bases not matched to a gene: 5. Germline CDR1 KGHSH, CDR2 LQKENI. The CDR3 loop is CASSRETGVYGYTF. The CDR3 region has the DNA TGTGCCAGCTCACGAGAGACAGGGGTCTATGGCTACACCTTC. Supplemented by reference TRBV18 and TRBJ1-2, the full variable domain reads NAGVMQNPRHLVRRRGQEARLRCSPMKGHSHVYWYRQLPEEGLKFMVYLQKENIIDESGMPKERFSAEFPKEGPSILRIQQVVRGDSAAYFCASSRETGVYGYTFGSGTRLTVV.

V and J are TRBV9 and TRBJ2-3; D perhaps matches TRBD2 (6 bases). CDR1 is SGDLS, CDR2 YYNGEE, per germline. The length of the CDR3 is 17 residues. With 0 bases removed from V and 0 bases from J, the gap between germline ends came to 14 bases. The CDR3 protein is CASSVAGEVFSTDTQYF. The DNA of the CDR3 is TGTGCCAGCAGCGTAGCCGGGGAGGTCTTTAGCACAGATACGCAGTATTTT.

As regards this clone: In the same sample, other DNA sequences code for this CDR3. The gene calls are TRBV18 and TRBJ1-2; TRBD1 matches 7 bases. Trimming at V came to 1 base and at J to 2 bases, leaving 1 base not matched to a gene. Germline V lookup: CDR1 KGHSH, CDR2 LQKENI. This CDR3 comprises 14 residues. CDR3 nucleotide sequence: TGTGCCAGCTCACCACAGGGGGCCAACTATGGCTACACCTTC. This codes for CASSPQGANYGYTF.

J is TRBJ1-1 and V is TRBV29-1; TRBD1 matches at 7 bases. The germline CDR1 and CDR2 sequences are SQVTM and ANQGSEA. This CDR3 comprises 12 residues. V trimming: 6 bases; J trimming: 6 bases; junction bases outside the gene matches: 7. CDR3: CSVRDSMAEAFF. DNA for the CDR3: TGCAGCGTGAGGGACAGTATGGCTGAAGCTTTCTTT.

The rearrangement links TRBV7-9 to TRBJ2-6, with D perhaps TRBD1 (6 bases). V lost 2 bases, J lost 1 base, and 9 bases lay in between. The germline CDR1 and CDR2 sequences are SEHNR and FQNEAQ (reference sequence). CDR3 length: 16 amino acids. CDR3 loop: CASSLTGLSGANVLTF. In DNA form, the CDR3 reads TGTGCCAGCAGCTTAACAGGGCTATCTGGGGCCAACGTCCTGACTTTC.

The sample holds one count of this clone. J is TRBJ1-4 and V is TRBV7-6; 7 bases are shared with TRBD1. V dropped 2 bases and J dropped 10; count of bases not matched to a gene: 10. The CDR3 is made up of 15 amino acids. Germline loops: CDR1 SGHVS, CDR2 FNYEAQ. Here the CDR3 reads CASSLFLQGTGKLFF. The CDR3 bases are TGTGCCAGCAGCTTATTTTTACAGGGGACCGGAAAACTGTTTTTT.

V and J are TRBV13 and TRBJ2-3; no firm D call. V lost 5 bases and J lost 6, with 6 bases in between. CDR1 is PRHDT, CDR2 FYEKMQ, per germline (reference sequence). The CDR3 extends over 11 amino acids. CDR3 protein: CASSPQDTQYF. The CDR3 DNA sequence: TGTGCCAGCAGCCCACAGGATACGCAGTATTTT.

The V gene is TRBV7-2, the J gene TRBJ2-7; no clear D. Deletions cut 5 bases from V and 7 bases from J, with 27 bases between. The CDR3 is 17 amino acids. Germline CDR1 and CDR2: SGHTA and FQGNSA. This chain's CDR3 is CASSVSPLRLNLWEQYF. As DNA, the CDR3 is TGTGCCAGCAGCGTGTCCCCCCTTCGACTCAATTTATGGGAGCAGTACTTC. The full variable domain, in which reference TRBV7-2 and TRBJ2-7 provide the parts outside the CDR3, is GAGVSQSPSNKVTEKGKDVELRCDPISGHTALYWYRQSLGQGLEFLIYFQGNSAPDKSGLPSDRFSAERTGGSVSTLTIQRTQQEDSAVYLCASSVSPLRLNLWEQYFGPGTRLTVT.

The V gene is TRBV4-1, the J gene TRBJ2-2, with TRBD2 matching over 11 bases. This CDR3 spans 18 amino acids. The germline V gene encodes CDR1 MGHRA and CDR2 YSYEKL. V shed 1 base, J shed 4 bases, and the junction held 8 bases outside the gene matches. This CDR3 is CASSQGLAGSIGTGELFF. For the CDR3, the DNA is TGCGCCAGCAGCCAAGGACTAGCGGGGTCGATAGGCACCGGGGAGCTGTTTTTT.

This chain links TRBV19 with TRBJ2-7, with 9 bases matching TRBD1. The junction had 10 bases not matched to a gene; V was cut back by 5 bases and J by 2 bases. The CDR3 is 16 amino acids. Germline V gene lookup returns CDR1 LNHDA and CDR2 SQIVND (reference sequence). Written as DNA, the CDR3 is TGTGCCAGTAGTTCCCGGGACAGGGTGTCCCCCTACGAGCAGTACTTC. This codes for CASSSRDRVSPYEQYF.

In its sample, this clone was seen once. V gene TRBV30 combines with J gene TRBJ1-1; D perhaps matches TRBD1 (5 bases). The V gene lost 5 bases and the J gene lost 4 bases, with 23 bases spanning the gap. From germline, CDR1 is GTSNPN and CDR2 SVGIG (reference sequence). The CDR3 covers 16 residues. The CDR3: CAWGAFRQRDITEAFF. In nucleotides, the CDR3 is TGTGCCTGGGGGGCCTTTCGACAGCGGGATATCACTGAAGCTTTCTTT.

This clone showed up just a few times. CDR3 loop: CASSVGIQEYTEAFF. The CDR3 DNA is TGTGCCAGCAGCGTAGGGATACAGGAGTACACTGAAGCTTTCTTT. V is TRBV9 and J is TRBJ1-1; D is possibly TRBD1 (5 bases). CDR1 is SGDLS, CDR2 YYNGEE, per germline. V was shortened by 0 bases and J by 3 bases, with 12 bases between the two germline ends. The CDR3 has 15 amino acids. The full variable domain, completed using reference TRBV9 and TRBJ1-1, is DSGVTQTPKHLITATGQRVTLRCSPRSGDLSVYWYQQSLDQGLQFLIQYYNGEERAKGNILERFSAQQFPDLHSELNLSSLELGDSALYFCASSVGIQEYTEAFFGQGTRLTVV.

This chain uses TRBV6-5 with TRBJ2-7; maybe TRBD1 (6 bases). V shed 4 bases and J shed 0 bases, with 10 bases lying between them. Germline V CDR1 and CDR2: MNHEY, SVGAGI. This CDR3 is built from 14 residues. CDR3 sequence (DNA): TGTGCCAGCAGTTTCCGGGACAACTCCTACGAGCAGTACTTC. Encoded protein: CASSFRDNSYEQYF.

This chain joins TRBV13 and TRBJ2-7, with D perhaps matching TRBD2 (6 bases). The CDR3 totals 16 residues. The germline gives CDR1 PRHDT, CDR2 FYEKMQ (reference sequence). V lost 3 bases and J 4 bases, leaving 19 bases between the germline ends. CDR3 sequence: CASSFSLGGEDYEQYF. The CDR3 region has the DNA TGTGCCAGCAGCTTTTCCCTAGGCGGGGAGGATTACGAGCAGTACTTC.

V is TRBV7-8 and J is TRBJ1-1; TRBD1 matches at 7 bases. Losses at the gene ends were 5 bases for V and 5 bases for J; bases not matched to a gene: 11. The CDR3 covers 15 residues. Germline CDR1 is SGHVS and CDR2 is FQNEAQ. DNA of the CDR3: TGTGCCAGCAGCCCTAACCGACAGGGAAGGACTGAAGCTTTCTTT. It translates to CASSPNRQGRTEAFF.

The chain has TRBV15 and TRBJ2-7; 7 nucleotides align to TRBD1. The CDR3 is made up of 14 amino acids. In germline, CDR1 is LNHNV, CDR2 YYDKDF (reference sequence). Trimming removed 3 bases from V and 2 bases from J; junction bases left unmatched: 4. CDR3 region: CATSRNRGTYEQYF. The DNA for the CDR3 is TGTGCCACCAGCAGGAACAGGGGAACCTACGAGCAGTACTTC.

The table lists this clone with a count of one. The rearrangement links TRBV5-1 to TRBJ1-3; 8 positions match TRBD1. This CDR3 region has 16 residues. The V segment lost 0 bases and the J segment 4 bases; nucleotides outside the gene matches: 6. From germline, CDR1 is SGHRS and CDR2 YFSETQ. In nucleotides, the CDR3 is TGCGCCAGCAGCTTGGCAGGGGGCGCGAAAGGAAACACCATATATTTT. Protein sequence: CASSLAGGAKGNTIYF.

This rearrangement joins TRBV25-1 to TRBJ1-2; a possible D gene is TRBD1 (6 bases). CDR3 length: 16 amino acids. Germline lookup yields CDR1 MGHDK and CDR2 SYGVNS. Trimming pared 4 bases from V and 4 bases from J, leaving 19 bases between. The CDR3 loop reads CASSGYPGHQGYGYTF. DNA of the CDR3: TGTGCCAGCAGTGGATATCCGGGACACCAAGGCTATGGCTACACCTTC.